The present T cell receptor beta chain was sequenced within a study of T cell responses to AZD1222 COVID-19 vaccine (dated by TCRdb to about 2021). Background on the whole study: Because spike-specific TCR depth and breadth did not differ between the two schedules, AZD1222 recipients who got a second dose at roughly 4 weeks were pooled with those who got a second dose at roughly 12 weeks. TCR sequencing was performed for some 250 trial participants, of whom some 200 were given two doses of AZD1222 and around 25 were given two doses of MenACWY control vaccine. Trial participants were enrolled by age into 18-55, 56-69 and 70-plus year subgroups, with 148, 28 and 57 TCR-sequenced participants respectively.

What the work shows at the level of the full study, not this receptor alone: Only five or six AZD1222 recipients were SARS-CoV-2 seropositive at baseline, limiting conclusions about previously exposed vaccinees. CD4 TCRs associated with the vaccine covered the entire spike protein, and the dominant responses were in regions 160-218 and 743-854. Because no day 14 peak-response samples were available, repertoires were characterized only after the peak T cell response. After two AZD1222 doses, spike-specific TCR breadth and depth were significantly higher than at day 0 and than in MenACWY recipients. Participants were mostly white British, with more females than males. The authors suggested clonal diversity may have been underestimated. In the small 56-69-year group, the increase in depth fell short of significance, most likely because of low power. Epitopes outside the regions mutated in the B.1.351 and B.1.1.7 variants were reportedly recognized by nearly half of the unique spike-specific TCRs.

This specimen's time point label, interpreted: baseline before first vaccination. Samples from vaccinated people were obtained from the UK trials COV001 and COV002, which included a single-blind randomized controlled phase 2/3 trial of AZD1222 (ChAdOx1 nCoV-19) in healthy adults. Trial participant PBMC samples were collected at day 0 and day 28 after the second dose for TCRbeta chain sequencing. Of note for this clone: Its binding antigen is unknown. Base-call qualities are not available, and no considerably larger clone is one nucleotide away.

A distance of 5 bases separates the germline ends of V and J, which lose 9 bases and 0 bases respectively. From a lookup of the germline V gene, CDR1 and CDR2 are MGHDK and SYGVNS. From cysteine to phenylalanine, the CDR3 is 12 amino acids long. Of all the DNA, just the CDR3 is kept, 36 bases in frame from base 1. The CDR3 regions of human TCRbeta chains were analyzed by immunosequencing. Concerning the study's data processing: TCRs in the repertoires were compared against a reference library of SARS-CoV-2-specific TCRs that had been generated with the MIRA antigen-specificity platform. Breadth was defined as the fraction of unique TCRs that were SARS-CoV-2-associated, and depth was defined as the fraction of total T cells that were SARS-CoV-2-associated. Using the MIRA data, each spike-specific TCR was assigned both to the spike region to which the TCR was reactive and to a CD4 or CD8 class. Log10-transformed breadth and depth values were compared by one-way ANOVA with Sidak's multiple comparisons tests. The immuneACCESS repertoire file appears here via TCRdb, limited to in-frame rearrangements. These files lack a portion of the clones; in checked studies, under half of the deficit traces to unresolved V genes, and the cause of the others is not known. The V and J calls and clone size come from that table; D and trimming were worked out from the DNA. The sample data list 95,000 to 150,000 clones, and around 87% of these were observed just once. The top ten constitute about 3% of the sample.

The rearranged chain carries TRBV25-1 and TRBJ1-4; a confident D gene designation cannot be given. The origin of this receptor is an adult in good health. Sequencing used peripheral blood, obtained on day 0 of AZD1222 vaccination. The CDR3 region: CASSSTNEKLFF. DNA sequence: TGTGCCAGTTCTTCAACTAATGAAAAACTGTTTTTT.